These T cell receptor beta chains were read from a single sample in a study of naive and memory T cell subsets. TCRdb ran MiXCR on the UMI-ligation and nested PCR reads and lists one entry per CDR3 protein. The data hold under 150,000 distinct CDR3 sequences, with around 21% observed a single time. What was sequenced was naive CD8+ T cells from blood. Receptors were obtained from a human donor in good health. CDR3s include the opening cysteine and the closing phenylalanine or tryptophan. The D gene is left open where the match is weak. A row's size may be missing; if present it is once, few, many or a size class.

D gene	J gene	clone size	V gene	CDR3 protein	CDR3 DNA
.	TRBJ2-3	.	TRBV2	CASSGDSFSTDTQYF	TGTGCCAGCAGTGGGGACTCCTTTAGCACAGATACGCAGTATTTT
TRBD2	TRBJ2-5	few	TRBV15	CATSRDRNRGGETQYF	TGTGCCACCAGCAGAGATCGTAACCGGGGGGGAGAGACCCAGTACTTC
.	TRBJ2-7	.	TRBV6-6	CASSWTWPYEQYF	TGTGCCAGCAGTTGGACTTGGCCCTACGAGCAGTACTTC
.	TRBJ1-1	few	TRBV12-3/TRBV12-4	CASSLTLRGMNTEAFF	TGTGCCAGCAGTTTAACCCTCAGGGGAATGAACACTGAAGCTTTCTTT
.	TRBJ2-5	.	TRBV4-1	CASSYLGREGETQYF	TGCGCCAGCAGCTACTTAGGCCGGGAAGGAGAGACCCAGTACTTC
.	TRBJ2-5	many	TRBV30	CAWNLVGETQYF	TGTGCCTGGAATCTCGTAGGAGAGACCCAGTACTTC
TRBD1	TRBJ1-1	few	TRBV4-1	CASSILRDRPNTEAFF	TGCGCCAGCAGCATACTCCGGGACAGACCGAACACTGAAGCTTTCTTT
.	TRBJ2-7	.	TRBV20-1	CSAMGESSYEQYF	TGCAGTGCTATGGGTGAAAGCTCCTACGAGCAGTACTTC
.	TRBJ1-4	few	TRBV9	CASSVSWSTNEKLFF	TGTGCCAGCAGCGTATCGTGGAGCACTAATGAAAAACTGTTTTTT
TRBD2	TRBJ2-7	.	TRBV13	CASSTSEVSYEQYF	TGTGCCAGCAGCACTAGCGAGGTTTCCTACGAGCAGTACTTC
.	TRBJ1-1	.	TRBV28	CASNSNTEAFF	TGTGCCAGCAATTCGAACACTGAAGCTTTCTTT
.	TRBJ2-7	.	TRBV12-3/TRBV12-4	CASSDLEDRSYEQYF	TGTGCCAGCAGTGATCTGGAGGATAGGTCCTACGAGCAGTACTTC
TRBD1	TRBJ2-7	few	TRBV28	CASSLEQGADEQYF	TGTGCCAGCAGTTTAGAACAGGGGGCGGACGAGCAGTACTTC